This T cell receptor beta chain was sequenced during a study of T cell responses to AZD1222 COVID-19 vaccine. Looking at the study overall: It was second doses at about 4 or about 12 weeks that were pooled.

This clone was found once. The method was immunoSEQ multiplex PCR; TCRdb's version includes in-frame clones alone and lacks a portion of them. The sample carries more than 100,000 clones, about 85% recorded once. This CDR3 is built from 17 residues. Germline CDR1 and CDR2: MDHEN and SYDVKM. Germline trimming cut 5 bases from V and 3 bases from J; bases unmatched to any gene: 13. The chain combines TRBV28 with TRBJ1-2, with TRBD1 matching 9 bases. The sequencing here drew on peripheral blood, taken on day 0 of AZD1222 vaccination. The sequence came from an adult in good health. The DNA for the CDR3 is TGTGCCAGCAGTCCAATGGACAGGGGAAGAAACTACTATGGCTACACCTTC. Translating gives CASSPMDRGRNYYGYTF.